The TCR beta chain under discussion was sequenced for a study of blood T cell repertoires in COVID-19. Study context: The United States, Italy and Spain provided the acute and convalescent COVID-19 samples.

Per the original data handling: From reference gene primer amplification, estimates of nucleated cell counts were derived. Method: immunoSEQ multiplex PCR; TCRdb's copy keeps in-frame clones and lacks some. V, J and clone size reflect that table, while D and trimming were determined from the DNA. The table includes approximately 61,000 clones, roughly 86% detected once. CDR3 length: 15 amino acids. Trimming took off 3 bases at V and 6 bases at J, with 16 bases between the two ends. Germline V gene data show CDR1 as SGDLS and CDR2 as YYNGEE. This sequence originates from a human donor in a cohort sampled during active COVID-19. The rearrangement links TRBV9 to TRBJ2-1; perhaps TRBD1 as D (5 bases). Material for sequencing was peripheral blood. CDR3 amino acids: CASSAGQSRVNEQFF. DNA for the CDR3: TGTGCCAGCAGCGCCGGCCAATCCAGGGTCAATGAGCAGTTCTTC.